Described below is a single TCR beta chain sequence and its context. Researchers report immunoSEQ v3.0 was run at survey level. Produced via immunoSEQ multiplex PCR; TCRdb's table is partial and in-frame only. The repertoire holds around 18,000 clones, with more than 80% as singletons. This sample is part of a study of long-term antiretroviral therapy in people with HIV. Per the germline V gene, CDR1 is SGHRS and CDR2 is YFSETQ. V gave up 0 bases and J gave up 2 bases; unmatched junction bases: 3. CDR3 length: 15 amino acids. The rearrangement uses TRBV5-1 and TRBJ1-2; 8 bases align to TRBD1. Sequencing was performed on unsorted PBMCs, taken 4.2 years after starting antiretroviral therapy. The origin of this receptor is a man over 45 with HIV. CDR3 sequence: CASSLAGGANYGYTF. CDR3 sequence (DNA): TGCGCCAGCAGCTTGGCAGGGGGCGCAAACTATGGCTACACCTTC.